This T cell receptor beta chain is from a study of blood T cells in healthy people across ages. Across the study: Researchers report that template switching captured about one barcoded beta molecule per two T cells.

A second PCR, run for about 7 to 11 cycles, used a sample-barcoded 5' primer plus a J-beta primer mix. TCRdb analysed the 5' RACE reads with MiXCR anew, one entry per CDR3 protein. The data show 550,000 to 750,000 distinct CDR3 sequences, under 25% seen once. Trimming cost V 4 bases and J 1 base, with 7 bases left between them. CDR3 length: 13 amino acids. CDR1 and CDR2 (germline): SNHLY, FYNNEI. On this clonotype: Its specificity is not known.

Study results and limitations: Both higher diversity and more naive CD4+ cells marked long-lived donors when set against aged donors. Strong correlation existed between TCR beta diversity and naive T cell percentage.

Sequencing was performed on blood. The gene calls are TRBV2 and TRBJ1-1; the D gene is possibly TRBD1 (6 bases). This receptor was identified in a man between 65 and 85 years old in good health. This CDR3 is CASSGDTNTEAFF. The CDR3 nucleotides are TGTGCCAGCAGTGGGGACACGAACACTGAAGCTTTCTTT. Supplemented by reference TRBV2 and TRBJ1-1, the full variable domain reads EPEVTQTPSHQVTQMGQEVILRCVPISNHLYFYWYRQILGQKVEFLVSFYNNEISEKSEIFDDQFSVERPDGSNFTLKIRSTKLEDSAMYFCASSGDTNTEAFFGQGTRLTVV.